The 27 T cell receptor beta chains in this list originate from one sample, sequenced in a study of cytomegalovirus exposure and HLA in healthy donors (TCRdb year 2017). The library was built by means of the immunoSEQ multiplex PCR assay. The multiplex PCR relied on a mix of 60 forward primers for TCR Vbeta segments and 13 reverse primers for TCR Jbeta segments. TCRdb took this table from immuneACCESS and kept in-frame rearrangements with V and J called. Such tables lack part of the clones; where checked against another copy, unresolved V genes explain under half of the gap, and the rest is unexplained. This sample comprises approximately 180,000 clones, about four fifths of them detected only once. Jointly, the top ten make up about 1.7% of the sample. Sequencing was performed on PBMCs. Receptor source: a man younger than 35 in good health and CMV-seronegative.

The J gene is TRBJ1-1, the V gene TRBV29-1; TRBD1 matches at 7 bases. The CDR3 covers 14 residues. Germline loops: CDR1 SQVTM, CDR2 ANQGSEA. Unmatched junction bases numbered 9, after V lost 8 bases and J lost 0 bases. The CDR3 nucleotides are TGCAGCACAAACAGGGGAGCCATGAACACTGAAGCTTTCTTT. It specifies CSTNRGAMNTEAFF.

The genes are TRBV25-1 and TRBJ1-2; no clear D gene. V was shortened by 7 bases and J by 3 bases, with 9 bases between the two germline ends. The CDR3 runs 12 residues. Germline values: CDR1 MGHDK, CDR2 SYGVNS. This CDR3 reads CASTDGYYGYTF. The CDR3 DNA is TGTGCCAGCACTGACGGGTACTATGGCTACACCTTC.

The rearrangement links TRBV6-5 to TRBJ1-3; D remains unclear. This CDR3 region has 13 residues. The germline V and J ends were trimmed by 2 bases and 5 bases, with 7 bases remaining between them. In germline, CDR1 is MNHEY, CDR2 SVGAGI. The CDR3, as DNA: TGTGCCAGCAGTTACAGTGGGCGAAACACCATATATTTT. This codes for CASSYSGRNTIYF.

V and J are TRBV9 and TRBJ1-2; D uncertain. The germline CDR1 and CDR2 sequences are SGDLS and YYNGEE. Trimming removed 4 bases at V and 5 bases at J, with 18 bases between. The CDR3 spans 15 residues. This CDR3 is CASSPGPRWEYGYTF. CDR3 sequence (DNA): TGTGCCAGCAGCCCTGGGCCCAGATGGGAGTATGGCTACACCTTC.

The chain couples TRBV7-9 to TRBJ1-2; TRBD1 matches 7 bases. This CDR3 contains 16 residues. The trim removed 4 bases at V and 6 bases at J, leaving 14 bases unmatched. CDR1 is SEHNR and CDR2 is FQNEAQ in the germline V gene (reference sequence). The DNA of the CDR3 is TGTGCCAGCAGCTCCCGACCGCCCGACAGGGCGGATGGCTACACCTTC. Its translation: CASSSRPPDRADGYTF.

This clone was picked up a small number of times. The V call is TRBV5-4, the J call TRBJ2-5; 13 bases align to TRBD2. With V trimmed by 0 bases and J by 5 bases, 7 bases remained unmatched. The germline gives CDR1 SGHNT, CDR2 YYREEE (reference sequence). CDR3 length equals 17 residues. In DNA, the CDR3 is TGTGCCAGCAGCTTGGGGACTAGCGGGAGTTCTCGGGAGACCCAGTACTTC. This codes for CASSLGTSGSSRETQYF.

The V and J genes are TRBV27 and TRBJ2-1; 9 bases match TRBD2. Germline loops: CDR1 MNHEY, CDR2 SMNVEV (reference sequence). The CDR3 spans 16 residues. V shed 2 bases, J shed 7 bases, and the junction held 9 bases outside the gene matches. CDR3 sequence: CASSLDEGGGANEQFF. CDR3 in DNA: TGTGCCAGCAGTTTAGATGAAGGCGGGGGGGCTAATGAGCAGTTCTTC.

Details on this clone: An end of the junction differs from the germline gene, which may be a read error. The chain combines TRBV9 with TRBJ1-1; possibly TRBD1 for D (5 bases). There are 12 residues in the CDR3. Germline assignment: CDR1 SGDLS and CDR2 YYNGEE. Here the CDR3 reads CASSLTDTEAFF. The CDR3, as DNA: TGTGCCAGCAGCCTCACGGACACGGAAGCTTTCTTT.

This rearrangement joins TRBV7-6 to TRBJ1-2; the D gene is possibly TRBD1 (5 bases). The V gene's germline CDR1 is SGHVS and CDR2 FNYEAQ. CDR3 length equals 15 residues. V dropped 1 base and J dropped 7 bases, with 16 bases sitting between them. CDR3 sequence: CASSLEFDRRGGYTF. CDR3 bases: TGTGCCAGCAGCTTAGAGTTCGACAGAAGAGGTGGCTACACCTTC.

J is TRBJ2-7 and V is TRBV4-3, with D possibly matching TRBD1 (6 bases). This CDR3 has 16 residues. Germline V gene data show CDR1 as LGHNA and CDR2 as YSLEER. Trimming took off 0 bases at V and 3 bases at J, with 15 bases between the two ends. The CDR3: CASSQDRQGLYYEQYF. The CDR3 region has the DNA TGCGCCAGCAGCCAAGATAGGCAGGGGTTATACTACGAGCAGTACTTC.

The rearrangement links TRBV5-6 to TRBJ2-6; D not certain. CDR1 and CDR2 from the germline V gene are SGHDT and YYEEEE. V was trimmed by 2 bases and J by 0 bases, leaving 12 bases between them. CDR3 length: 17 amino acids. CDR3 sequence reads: CASSLGVMGSGANVLTF. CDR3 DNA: TGTGCCAGCAGCTTAGGAGTCATGGGCTCTGGGGCCAACGTCCTGACTTTC.

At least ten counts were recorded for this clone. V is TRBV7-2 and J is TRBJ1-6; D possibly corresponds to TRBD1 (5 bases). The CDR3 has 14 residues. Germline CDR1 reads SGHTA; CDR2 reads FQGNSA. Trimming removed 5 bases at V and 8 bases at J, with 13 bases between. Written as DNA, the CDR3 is TGTGCCAGCAGCCCCCTAGGGGAAGATTCACCCCTCCACTTT. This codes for CASSPLGEDSPLHF.

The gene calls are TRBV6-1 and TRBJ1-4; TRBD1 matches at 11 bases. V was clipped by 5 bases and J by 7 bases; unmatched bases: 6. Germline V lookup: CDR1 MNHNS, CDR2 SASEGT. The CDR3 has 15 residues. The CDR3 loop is CASSQRTGGVEKLFF. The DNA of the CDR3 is TGTGCCAGCAGTCAGAGGACAGGGGGCGTTGAAAAACTGTTTTTT.

The CDR3 sequence is CASSPQARASTDTQYF. CDR3 bases: TGTGCCAGCAGCCCCCAGGCGAGAGCTAGCACAGATACGCAGTATTTT. V and J are TRBV9 and TRBJ2-3, with unresolved D. CDR1 and CDR2 (germline): SGDLS, YYNGEE. V was shortened by 4 bases and J by 0 bases, with 15 bases between the two germline ends. The CDR3 runs 16 residues.

Here the CDR3 reads CASSLEASGRYNEQFF. In DNA form, the CDR3 reads TGTGCCAGCAGCTTAGAGGCTAGCGGGAGATACAATGAGCAGTTCTTC. This chain links TRBV11-3 with TRBJ2-1; 10 bases agree with TRBD2. The CDR3 length is 16 residues. The junction had 3 bases not matched to a gene; V was cut back by 0 bases and J by 4 bases. Germline loops: CDR1 SGHNT, CDR2 YENEEA.

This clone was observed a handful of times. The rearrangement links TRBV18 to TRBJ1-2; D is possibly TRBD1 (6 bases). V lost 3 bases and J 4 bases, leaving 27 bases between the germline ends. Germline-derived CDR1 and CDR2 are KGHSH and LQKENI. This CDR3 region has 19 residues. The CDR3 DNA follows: TGTGCCAGCTCACCTCGACCTCCCGGTGGGGGCCTTAAAGGCTATGGCTACACCTTC. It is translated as CASSPRPPGGGLKGYGYTF.

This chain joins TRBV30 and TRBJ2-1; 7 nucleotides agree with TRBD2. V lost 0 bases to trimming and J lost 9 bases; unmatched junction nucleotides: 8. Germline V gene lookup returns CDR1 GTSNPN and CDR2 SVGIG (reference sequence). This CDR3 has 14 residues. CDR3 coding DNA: TGTGCCTGGAGTGTGGTAGCGTGGGGGGGTGAGCAGTTCTTC. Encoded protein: CAWSVVAWGGEQFF.

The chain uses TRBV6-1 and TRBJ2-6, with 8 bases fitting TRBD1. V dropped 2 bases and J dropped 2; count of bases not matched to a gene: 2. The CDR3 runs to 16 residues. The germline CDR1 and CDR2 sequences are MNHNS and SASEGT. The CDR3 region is CASSETGGTGANVLTF. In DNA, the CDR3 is TGTGCCAGCAGTGAAACAGGGGGAACTGGGGCCAACGTCCTGACTTTC.

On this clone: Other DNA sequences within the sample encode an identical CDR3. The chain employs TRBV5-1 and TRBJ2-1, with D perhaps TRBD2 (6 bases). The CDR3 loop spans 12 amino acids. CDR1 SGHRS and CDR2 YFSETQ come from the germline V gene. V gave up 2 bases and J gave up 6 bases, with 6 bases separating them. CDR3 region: CASSFGGNEQFF. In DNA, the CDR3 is TGCGCCAGCAGCTTCGGGGGCAATGAGCAGTTCTTC. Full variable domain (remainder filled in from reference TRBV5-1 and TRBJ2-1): KAGVTQTPRYLIKTRGQQVTLSCSPISGHRSVSWYQQTPGQGLQFLFEYFSETQRNKGNFPGRFSGRQFSNSRSEMNVSTLELGDSALYLCASSFGGNEQFFGPGTRLTVL.

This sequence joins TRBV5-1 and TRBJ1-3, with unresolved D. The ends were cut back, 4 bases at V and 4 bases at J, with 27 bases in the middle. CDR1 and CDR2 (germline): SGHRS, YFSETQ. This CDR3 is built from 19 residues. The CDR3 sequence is CASSLRWSGVGLPGNTIYF. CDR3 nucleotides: TGCGCCAGCAGCCTTAGGTGGTCAGGCGTCGGTCTTCCCGGAAACACCATATATTTT.

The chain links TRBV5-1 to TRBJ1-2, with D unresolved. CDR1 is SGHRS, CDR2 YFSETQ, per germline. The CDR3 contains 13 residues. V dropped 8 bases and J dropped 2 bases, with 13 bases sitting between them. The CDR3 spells CASADTANYGYTF. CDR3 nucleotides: TGCGCCAGTGCTGATACAGCAAACTATGGCTACACCTTC.

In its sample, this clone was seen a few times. The DNA for the CDR3 is TGTGCCATGGGACTAGCGGGGGGCCTGGGCACCGGGGAGCTGTTTTTT. Amino acids: CAMGLAGGLGTGELFF. The chain combines TRBV10-3 with TRBJ2-2, with 15 bases aligning to TRBD2. The V gene's germline CDR1 is ENHRY and CDR2 SYGVKD. The CDR3 consists of 16 residues. V lost 9 bases and J lost 4; bases outside the gene matches: 6.

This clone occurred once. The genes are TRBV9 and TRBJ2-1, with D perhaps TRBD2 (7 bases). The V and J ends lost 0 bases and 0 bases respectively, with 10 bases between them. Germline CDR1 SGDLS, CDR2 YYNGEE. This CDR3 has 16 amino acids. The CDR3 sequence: CASSVEAGHSYNEQFF. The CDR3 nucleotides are TGTGCCAGCAGCGTAGAAGCGGGACACTCCTACAATGAGCAGTTCTTC. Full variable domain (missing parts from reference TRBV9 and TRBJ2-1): DSGVTQTPKHLITATGQRVTLRCSPRSGDLSVYWYQQSLDQGLQFLIQYYNGEERAKGNILERFSAQQFPDLHSELNLSSLELGDSALYFCASSVEAGHSYNEQFFGPGTRLTVL.

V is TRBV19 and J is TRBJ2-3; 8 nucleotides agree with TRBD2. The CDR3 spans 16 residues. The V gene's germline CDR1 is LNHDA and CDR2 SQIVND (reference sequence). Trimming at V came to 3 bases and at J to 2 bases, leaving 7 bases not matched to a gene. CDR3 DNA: TGTGCCAGTAGTATGTTAGCGGGAATGAACACAGATACGCAGTATTTT. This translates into CASSMLAGMNTDTQYF.

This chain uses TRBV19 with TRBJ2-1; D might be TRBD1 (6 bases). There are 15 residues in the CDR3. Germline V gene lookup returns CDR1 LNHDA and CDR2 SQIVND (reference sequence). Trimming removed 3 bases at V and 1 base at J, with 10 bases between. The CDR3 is CASSISGDSYNEQFF. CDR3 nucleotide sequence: TGTGCCAGTAGTATTTCAGGGGATTCCTACAATGAGCAGTTCTTC.

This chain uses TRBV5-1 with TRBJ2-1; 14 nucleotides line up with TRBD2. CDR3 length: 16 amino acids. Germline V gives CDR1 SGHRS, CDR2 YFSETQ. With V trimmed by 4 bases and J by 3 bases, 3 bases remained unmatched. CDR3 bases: TGCGCCAGCAGCCCAGGACTAGCGGGGGGCTACAATGAGCAGTTCTTC. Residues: CASSPGLAGGYNEQFF.

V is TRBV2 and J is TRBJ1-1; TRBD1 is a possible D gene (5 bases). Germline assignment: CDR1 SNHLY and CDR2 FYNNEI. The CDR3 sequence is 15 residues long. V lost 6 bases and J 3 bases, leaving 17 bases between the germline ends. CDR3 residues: CASSPRGVRDTEAFF. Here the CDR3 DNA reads TGTGCCAGCAGCCCTCGGGGGGTCAGGGACACTGAAGCTTTCTTT.